This paragraph covers one TCR beta chain sequence. Its antigen is not known. These data originate in a study of PD-1 blockade in classical Hodgkin lymphoma. Study-level information: Nivolumab was given intravenously to patients at 3 mg/kg every 2 weeks.

Sequenced by immunoSEQ multiplex PCR; TCRdb stores in-frame clones only, minus some. The repertoire holds almost 100,000 clones, with roughly 90% as singletons. General study points: What drove the repertoire differences, possibly disease activity or prior therapy, has not been defined. Diversity in CD4+ TCRs, unlike that measured in CD8+ TCRs, had risen significantly by C4D1.

Exposure to brentuximab vedotin varied, and each patient had relapsed following autologous stem cell transplantation. Trimming left V 4 bases short and J 7 bases short, with 17 bases between. Germline-derived CDR1 and CDR2 are SGHAT and FQNNGV. The CDR3 runs 15 residues. The TCR sequence derives from a human donor with classical Hodgkin lymphoma. The chain carries TRBV11-2 and TRBJ1-5; TRBD1 might be the D (5 bases). The sequencing used peripheral blood mononuclear cells (PBMCs), collected at baseline. The CDR3, as DNA: TGTGCCAGCAGCTCCGACGGGGGATCTTTGCAGCCCCAGCATTTT. It specifies CASSSDGGSLQPQHF.